A selection of T cell receptor beta chains follows, all from one sample in a study of T cell changes during pregnancy in multiple sclerosis. Measured with immunoSEQ multiplex PCR; TCRdb has only the in-frame clones, and not every one. Of 60,000 to 65,000 clones listed, about 90% are singletons. The source material was peripheral blood, sampled in the second trimester of pregnancy. These receptors were obtained from a female donor in good health, enrolled as a control in a pregnancy study. CDR3s include the opening cysteine and the closing phenylalanine or tryptophan. A D gene is named only where the DNA matches it firmly. The size entry is marked missing in some rows and otherwise reads once, few, many or a size class.

CDR3: CASSLGTGSYGYTF
DNA: TGTGCCAGCAGCTTAGGGACAGGGTCCTATGGCTACACCTTC
J: TRBJ1-2
V: TRBV13
size: few
D: TRBD1

CDR3: CASSSEVDTEAFF
DNA: TGTGCCAGCAGTTCCGAGGTGGACACTGAAGCTTTCTTT
J: TRBJ1-1
V: TRBV28
size: NA
D: NA

CDR3: CASSPWGLGGNTIYF
DNA: TGTGCCAGCAGTCCGTGGGGGCTTGGGGGAAACACCATATATTTT
J: TRBJ1-3
V: TRBV6-1
size: NA
D: NA

CDR3: CANRDRVHEQYF
DNA: TGTGCCAACCGGGACAGGGTCCACGAGCAGTACTTC
J: TRBJ2-7
V: TRBV2
size: NA
D: TRBD1

CDR3: CASSVRTYSNQPQHF
DNA: TGCGCCAGCAGTGTCCGGACTTATAGCAATCAGCCCCAGCATTTT
J: TRBJ1-5
V: TRBV10-1
size: NA
D: NA

CDR3: CASRLSTGTVCQPQHF
DNA: TGTGCCAGCAGACTGAGTACCGGGACAGTGTGCCAGCCCCAGCATTTT
J: TRBJ1-5
V: TRBV5-8
size: once
D: TRBD1

CDR3: CASSLQGPGELFF
DNA: TGTGCCAGCAGTCTACAGGGGCCCGGGGAGCTGTTTTTT
J: TRBJ2-2
V: TRBV28
size: NA
D: TRBD1

CDR3: CASGDSNQPQHF
DNA: TGTGCCAGCGGAGACTCTAATCAGCCCCAGCATTTT
J: TRBJ1-5
V: TRBV27
size: NA
D: NA

CDR3: CATSRDLDSNQPQHF
DNA: TGTGCCACCAGCAGAGATCTAGATAGCAATCAGCCCCAGCATTTT
J: TRBJ1-5
V: TRBV15
size: NA
D: NA

CDR3: CASSLASGRGYNEQFF
DNA: TGTGCCAGCAGCCTTGCGAGCGGGCGAGGTTACAATGAGCAGTTCTTC
J: TRBJ2-1
V: TRBV11-3
size: NA
D: NA

CDR3: CASSFLSGYEQYF
DNA: TGTGCCAGCAGCTTTCTATCGGGCTACGAGCAGTACTTC
J: TRBJ2-7
V: TRBV5-6
size: NA
D: NA

CDR3: CASSSADTGYMWYTF
DNA: TGTGCCAGCAGTTCTGCCGATACAGGTTATATGTGGTACACCTTC
J: TRBJ1-2
V: TRBV27
size: NA
D: NA

CDR3: CASSQRATNEKLFF
DNA: TGTGCCAGCAGTCAGCGAGCAACTAATGAAAAACTGTTTTTT
J: TRBJ1-4
V: TRBV27
size: NA
D: NA

CDR3: CATTSGAYNEQFF
DNA: TGTGCCACGACTAGCGGGGCCTACAATGAGCAGTTCTTC
J: TRBJ2-1
V: TRBV19
size: NA
D: TRBD2

CDR3: CASSPGGGGRNEQFF
DNA: TGTGCCAGCAGTCCAGGGGGCGGGGGACGCAATGAGCAGTTCTTC
J: TRBJ2-1
V: TRBV6-5
size: NA
D: NA

CDR3: CASSDSTSGGADTQYF
DNA: TGTGCCAGCAGTGACTCGACTAGCGGGGGTGCAGATACGCAGTATTTT
J: TRBJ2-3
V: TRBV6-4
size: NA
D: TRBD2

CDR3: CASSWTANNEQFF
DNA: TGTGCCAGCAGCTGGACAGCAAACAATGAGCAGTTCTTC
J: TRBJ2-1
V: TRBV11-3
size: NA
D: NA

CDR3: CASTGRVYGYTF
DNA: TGTGCCAGTACAGGGAGGGTTTATGGCTACACCTTC
J: TRBJ1-2
V: TRBV28
size: NA
D: NA

CDR3: CASSWSGGSTDTQYF
DNA: TGCGCCAGCAGCTGGAGCGGGGGGTCCACAGATACGCAGTATTTT
J: TRBJ2-3
V: TRBV5-1
size: NA
D: TRBD2

CDR3: CASSLAWGGDYGYTF
DNA: TGTGCCAGCAGCTTAGCTTGGGGGGGAGACTATGGCTACACCTTC
J: TRBJ1-2
V: TRBV7-9
size: once
D: NA

CDR3: CASSYSTPETQYF
DNA: TGTGCCAGCAGTTACTCGACTCCCGAGACCCAGTACTTC
J: TRBJ2-5
V: TRBV6-5
size: NA
D: NA

CDR3: CASSLRTGSMNTEAFF
DNA: TGTGCCAGCAGCTTAAGGACAGGCTCTATGAACACTGAAGCTTTCTTT
J: TRBJ1-1
V: TRBV7-6
size: NA
D: TRBD1

CDR3: CASNEGGFGDTEAFF
DNA: TGCGCCAGCAACGAGGGCGGGTTCGGGGACACTGAAGCTTTCTTT
J: TRBJ1-1
V: TRBV5-1
size: NA
D: NA

CDR3: CASGGELGQPQHF
DNA: TGTGCCAGCGGGGGGGAGTTAGGCCAGCCCCAGCATTTT
J: TRBJ1-5
V: TRBV2
size: NA
D: NA

CDR3: CASKYGHLNSPLHF
DNA: TGTGCCAGCAAGTACGGACATCTGAATTCACCCCTCCACTTT
J: TRBJ1-6
V: TRBV2
size: NA
D: NA

CDR3: CSVAHHDYEQYF
DNA: TGCAGCGTGGCCCACCATGATTACGAGCAGTACTTC
J: TRBJ2-7
V: TRBV29-1
size: NA
D: NA

CDR3: CSVEGGVAAEAFF
DNA: TGCAGCGTTGAGGGGGGGGTTGCTGCTGAAGCTTTCTTT
J: TRBJ1-1
V: TRBV29-1
size: NA
D: NA

CDR3: CSVPGQSYGYTF
DNA: TGCAGCGTGCCGGGACAGAGCTATGGCTACACCTTC
J: TRBJ1-2
V: TRBV29-1
size: NA
D: TRBD1